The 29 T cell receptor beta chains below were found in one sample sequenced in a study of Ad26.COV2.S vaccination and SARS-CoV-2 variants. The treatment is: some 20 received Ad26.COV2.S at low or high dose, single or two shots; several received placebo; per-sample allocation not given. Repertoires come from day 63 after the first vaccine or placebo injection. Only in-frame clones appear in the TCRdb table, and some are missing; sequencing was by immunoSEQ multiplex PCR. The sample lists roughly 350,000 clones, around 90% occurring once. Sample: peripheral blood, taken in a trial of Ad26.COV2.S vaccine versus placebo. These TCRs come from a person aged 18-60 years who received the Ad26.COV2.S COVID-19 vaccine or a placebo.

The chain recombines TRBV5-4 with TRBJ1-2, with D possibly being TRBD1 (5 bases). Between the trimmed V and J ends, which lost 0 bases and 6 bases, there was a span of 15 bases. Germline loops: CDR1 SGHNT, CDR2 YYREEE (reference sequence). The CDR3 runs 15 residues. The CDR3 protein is CASSLGPGWKDGYTF. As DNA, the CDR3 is TGTGCCAGCAGCTTGGGACCAGGGTGGAAGGATGGCTACACCTTC.

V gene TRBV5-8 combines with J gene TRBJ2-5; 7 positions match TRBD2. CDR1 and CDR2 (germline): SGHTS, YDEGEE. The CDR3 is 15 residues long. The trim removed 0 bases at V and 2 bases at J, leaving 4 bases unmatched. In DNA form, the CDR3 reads TGTGCCAGCAGCTTGGCCGGACTAGTACAAGAGACCCAGTACTTC. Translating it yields CASSLAGLVQETQYF.

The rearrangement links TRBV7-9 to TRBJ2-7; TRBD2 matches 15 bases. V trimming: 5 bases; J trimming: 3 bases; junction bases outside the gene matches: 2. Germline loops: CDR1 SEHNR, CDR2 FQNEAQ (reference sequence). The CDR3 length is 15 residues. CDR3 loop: CASSPGLAGGYEQYF. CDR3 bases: TGTGCCAGCAGCCCGGGACTAGCGGGGGGCTACGAGCAGTACTTC.

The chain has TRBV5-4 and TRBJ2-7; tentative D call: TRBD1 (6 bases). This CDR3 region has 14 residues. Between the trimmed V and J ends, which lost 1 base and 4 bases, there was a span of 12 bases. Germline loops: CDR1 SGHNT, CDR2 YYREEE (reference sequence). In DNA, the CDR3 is TGTGCCAGCAGCTTGTCACAGGGATTATACGAGCAGTACTTC. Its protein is CASSLSQGLYEQYF.

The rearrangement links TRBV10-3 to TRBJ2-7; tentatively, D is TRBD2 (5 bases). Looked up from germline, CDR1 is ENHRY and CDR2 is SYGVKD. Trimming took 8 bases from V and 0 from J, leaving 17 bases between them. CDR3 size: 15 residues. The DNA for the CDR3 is TGTGCCATCGACCCACGGGGTCCCCTCTCCTACGAGCAGTACTTC. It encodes CAIDPRGPLSYEQYF.

In nucleotides, the CDR3 is TGTGCCAGCAGTGGATGGGGGCAGGGCGGGGAGCTGTTTTTT. It translates to CASSGWGQGGELFF. This chain links TRBV5-4 with TRBJ2-2; tentative D call: TRBD1 (6 bases). The CDR3 runs 14 residues. Germline V gene sequence: CDR1 SGHNT, CDR2 YYREEE (reference sequence). V was shortened by 5 bases and J by 7 bases, with 15 bases between the two germline ends.

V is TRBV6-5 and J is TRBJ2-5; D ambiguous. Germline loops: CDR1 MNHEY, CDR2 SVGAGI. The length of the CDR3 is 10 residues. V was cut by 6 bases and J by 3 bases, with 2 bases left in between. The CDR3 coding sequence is TGTGCCAGCAGAGAAGAGACCCAGTACTTC. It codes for CASREETQYF.

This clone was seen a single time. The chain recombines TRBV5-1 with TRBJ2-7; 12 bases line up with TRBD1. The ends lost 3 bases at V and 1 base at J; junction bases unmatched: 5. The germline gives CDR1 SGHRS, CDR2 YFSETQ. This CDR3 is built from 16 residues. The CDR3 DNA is TGCGCCAGCAGCTGGACGGGACAGGGGGCATCCTACGAGCAGTACTTC. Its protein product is CASSWTGQGASYEQYF.

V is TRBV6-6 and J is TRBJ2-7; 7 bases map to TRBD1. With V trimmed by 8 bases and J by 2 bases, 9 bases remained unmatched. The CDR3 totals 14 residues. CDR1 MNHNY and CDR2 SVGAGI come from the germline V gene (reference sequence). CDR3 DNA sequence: TGTGCCAGCGATTCGGGGCAGGGGGCCTACGAGCAGTACTTC. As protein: CASDSGQGAYEQYF.

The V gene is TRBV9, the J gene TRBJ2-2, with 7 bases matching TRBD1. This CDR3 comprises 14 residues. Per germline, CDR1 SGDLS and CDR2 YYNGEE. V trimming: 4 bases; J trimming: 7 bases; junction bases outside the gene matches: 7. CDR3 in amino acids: CASSKGQTIGELFF. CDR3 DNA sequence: TGTGCCAGCAGCAAGGGACAGACGATCGGGGAGCTGTTTTTT.

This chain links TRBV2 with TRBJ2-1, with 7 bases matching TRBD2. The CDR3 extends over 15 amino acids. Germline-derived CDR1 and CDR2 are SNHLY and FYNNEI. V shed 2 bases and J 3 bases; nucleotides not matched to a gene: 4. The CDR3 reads CASSERRGYYNEQFF. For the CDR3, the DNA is TGTGCCAGCAGTGAACGGCGGGGGTACTACAATGAGCAGTTCTTC. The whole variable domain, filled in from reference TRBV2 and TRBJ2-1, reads EPEVTQTPSHQVTQMGQEVILRCVPISNHLYFYWYRQILGQKVEFLVSFYNNEISEKSEIFDDQFSVERPDGSNFTLKIRSTKLEDSAMYFCASSERRGYYNEQFFGPGTRLTVL.

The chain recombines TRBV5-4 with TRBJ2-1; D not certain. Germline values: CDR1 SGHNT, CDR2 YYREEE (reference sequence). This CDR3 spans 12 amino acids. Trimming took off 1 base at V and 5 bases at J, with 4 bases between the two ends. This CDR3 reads CASSLTDNEQFF. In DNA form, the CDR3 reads TGTGCCAGCAGCTTGACGGACAATGAGCAGTTCTTC.

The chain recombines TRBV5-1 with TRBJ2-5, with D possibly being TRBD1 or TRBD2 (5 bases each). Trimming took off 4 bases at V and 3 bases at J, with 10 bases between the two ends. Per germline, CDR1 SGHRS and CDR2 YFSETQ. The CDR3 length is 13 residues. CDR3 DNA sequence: TGCGCCAGCAGCACGGGGACGGAAGAGACCCAGTACTTC. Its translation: CASSTGTEETQYF.

The CDR3 nucleotides are TGTGCCAGCAGTGGCGAGCTAAGCTCCTACGAGCAGTACTTC. Encoded protein: CASSGELSSYEQYF. The gene calls are TRBV2 and TRBJ2-7; unclear D gene. The CDR3 extends over 14 amino acids. Trimming left V 4 bases short and J 0 bases short, with 10 bases between. CDR1 and CDR2 from the germline V gene are SNHLY and FYNNEI.

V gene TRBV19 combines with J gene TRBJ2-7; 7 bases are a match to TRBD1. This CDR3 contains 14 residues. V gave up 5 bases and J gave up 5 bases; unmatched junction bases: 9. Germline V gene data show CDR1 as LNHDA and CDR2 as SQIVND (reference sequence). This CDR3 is CASSPSGQLDEQYF. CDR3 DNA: TGTGCCAGTAGTCCCTCGGGACAGCTAGACGAGCAGTACTTC.

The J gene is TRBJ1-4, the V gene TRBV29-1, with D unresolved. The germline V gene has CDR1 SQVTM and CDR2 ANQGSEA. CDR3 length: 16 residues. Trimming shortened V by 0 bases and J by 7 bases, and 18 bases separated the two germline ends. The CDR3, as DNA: TGCAGCGTTGAAGATCGGGCAGTCGGGGATGGTGAAAAACTGTTTTTT. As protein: CSVEDRAVGDGEKLFF.

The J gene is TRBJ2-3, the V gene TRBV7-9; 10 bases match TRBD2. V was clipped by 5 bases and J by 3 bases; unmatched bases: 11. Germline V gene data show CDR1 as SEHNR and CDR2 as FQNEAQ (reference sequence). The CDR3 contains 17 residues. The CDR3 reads CASSPSHSGGGTDTQYF. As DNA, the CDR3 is TGTGCCAGCAGCCCCAGCCACAGCGGGGGGGGGACAGATACGCAGTATTTT.

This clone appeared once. DNA for the CDR3: TGTGCCAGCAAACGAGACTCTGGAAACACCATATATTTT. Translation gives CASKRDSGNTIYF. The rearrangement joins TRBV6-5 to TRBJ1-3; D gene ambiguous. Trimming left V 7 bases short and J 0 bases short, with 7 bases between. The CDR3 has 13 residues. CDR1 MNHEY and CDR2 SVGAGI come from the germline V gene.

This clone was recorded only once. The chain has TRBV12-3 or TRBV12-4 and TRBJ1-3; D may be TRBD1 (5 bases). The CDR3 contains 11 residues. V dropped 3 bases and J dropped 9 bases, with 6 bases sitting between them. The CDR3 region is CASSFGGTIYF. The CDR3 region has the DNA TGTGCCAGCAGTTTCGGGGGCACCATATATTTT.

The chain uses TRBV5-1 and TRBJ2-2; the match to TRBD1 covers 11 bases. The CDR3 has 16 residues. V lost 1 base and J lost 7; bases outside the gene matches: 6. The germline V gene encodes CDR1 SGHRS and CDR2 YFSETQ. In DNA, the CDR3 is TGCGCCAGCAGCTTGTTAGGACAGGGGGCTTTCGGGGAGCTGTTTTTT. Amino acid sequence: CASSLLGQGAFGELFF.

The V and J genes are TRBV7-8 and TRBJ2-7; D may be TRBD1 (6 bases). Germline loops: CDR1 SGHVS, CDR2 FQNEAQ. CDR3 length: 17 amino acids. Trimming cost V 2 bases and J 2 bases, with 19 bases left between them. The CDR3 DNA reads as TGTGCCAGCAGCTTAAGGGCCAGCCGGACAGTAACCTACGAGCAGTACTTC. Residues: CASSLRASRTVTYEQYF.

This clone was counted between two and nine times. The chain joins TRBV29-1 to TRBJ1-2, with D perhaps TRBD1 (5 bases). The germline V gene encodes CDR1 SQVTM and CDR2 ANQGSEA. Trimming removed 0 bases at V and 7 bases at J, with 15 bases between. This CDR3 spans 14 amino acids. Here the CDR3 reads CSVEDQGTRRGYTF. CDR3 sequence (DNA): TGCAGCGTTGAAGATCAGGGCACCCGGCGTGGCTACACCTTC. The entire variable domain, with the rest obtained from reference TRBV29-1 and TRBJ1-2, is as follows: SAVISQKPSRDICQRGTSLTIQCQVDSQVTMMFWYRQQPGQSLTLIATANQGSEATYESGFVIDKFPISRPNLTFSTLTVSNMSPEDSSIYLCSVEDQGTRRGYTFGSGTRLTVV.

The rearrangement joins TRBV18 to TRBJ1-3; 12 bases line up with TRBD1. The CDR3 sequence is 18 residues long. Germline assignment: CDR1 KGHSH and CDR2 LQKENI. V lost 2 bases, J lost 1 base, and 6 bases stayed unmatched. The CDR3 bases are TGTGCCAGCTCACCATTGTCGGGACAGGGGGCTTCTGGAAACACCATATATTTT. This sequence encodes CASSPLSGQGASGNTIYF.

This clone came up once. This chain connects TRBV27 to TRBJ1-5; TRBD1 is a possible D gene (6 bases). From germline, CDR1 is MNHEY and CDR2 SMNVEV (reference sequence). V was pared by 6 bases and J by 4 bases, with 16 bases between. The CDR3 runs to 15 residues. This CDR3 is CASSSTGIGNQPQHF. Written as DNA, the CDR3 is TGTGCCAGCAGCAGTACAGGGATAGGAAATCAGCCCCAGCATTTT.

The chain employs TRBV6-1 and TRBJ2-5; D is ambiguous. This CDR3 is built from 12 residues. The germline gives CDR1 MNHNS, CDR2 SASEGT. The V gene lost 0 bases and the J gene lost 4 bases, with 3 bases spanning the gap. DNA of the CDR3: TGTGCCAGCAGTGAAGCAACAGAGACCCAGTACTTC. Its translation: CASSEATETQYF.

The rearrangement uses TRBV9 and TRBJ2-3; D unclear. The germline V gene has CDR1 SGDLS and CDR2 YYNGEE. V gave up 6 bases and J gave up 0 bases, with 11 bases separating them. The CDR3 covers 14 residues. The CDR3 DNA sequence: TGTGCCAGCACCTTTAGCCATAGCACAGATACGCAGTATTTT. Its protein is CASTFSHSTDTQYF.

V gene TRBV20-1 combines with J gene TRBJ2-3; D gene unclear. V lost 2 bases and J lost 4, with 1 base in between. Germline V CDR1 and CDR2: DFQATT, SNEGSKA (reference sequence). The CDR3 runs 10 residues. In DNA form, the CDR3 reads TGCAGTGCTAGATCAGATACGCAGTATTTT. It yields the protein CSARSDTQYF.

The CDR3 nucleotides are TGTGCCAGTAGTATAGGAAACGAGCAGTACTTC. It encodes CASSIGNEQYF. This chain links TRBV19 with TRBJ2-7; no clear D. The CDR3 is made up of 11 amino acids. The germline CDR1 and CDR2 sequences are LNHDA and SQIVND (reference sequence). V was trimmed by 1 base and J by 5 bases, leaving 3 bases between them.

Here the CDR3 DNA reads TGCGCCAGCAGCAGCGGACAGGGGGCTGGGGCCAACGTCCTGACTTTC. Translation: CASSSGQGAGANVLTF. The chain links TRBV5-1 to TRBJ2-6; 10 positions match TRBD1. CDR3 length equals 16 residues. Per the germline V gene, CDR1 is SGHRS and CDR2 is YFSETQ. The V and J ends lost 4 bases and 2 bases, in that order; junction bases with no gene match: 3.